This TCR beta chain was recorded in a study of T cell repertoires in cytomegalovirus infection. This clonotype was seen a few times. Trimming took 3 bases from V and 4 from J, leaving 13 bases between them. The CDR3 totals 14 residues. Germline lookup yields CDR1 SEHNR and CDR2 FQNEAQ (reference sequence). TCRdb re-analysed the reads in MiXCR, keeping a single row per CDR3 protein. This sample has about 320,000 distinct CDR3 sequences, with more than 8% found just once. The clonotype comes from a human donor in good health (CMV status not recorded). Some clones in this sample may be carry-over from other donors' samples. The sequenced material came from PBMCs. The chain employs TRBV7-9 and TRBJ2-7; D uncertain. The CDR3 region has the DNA TGTGCCAGCAGCTTGTCAGGCTTGTCTTACGAGCAGTACTTC. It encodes CASSLSGLSYEQYF. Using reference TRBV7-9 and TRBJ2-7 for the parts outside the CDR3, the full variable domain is DTGVSQNPRHKITKRGQNVTFRCDPISEHNRLYWYRQTLGQGPEFLTYFQNEAQLEKSRLLSDRFSAERPKGSFSTLEIQRTEQGDSAMYLCASSLSGLSYEQYFGPGTRLTVT.